This T cell receptor (beta chain) was sequenced during a study of T cells in Graves' hyperthyroidism and ophthalmopathy. Germline V gene data show CDR1 as MNHEY and CDR2 as SVGAGI. V shed 3 bases and J shed 3 bases, with 12 bases lying between them. CDR3 length: 16 residues. This clonotype was seen ten or more times. Amplified TCR beta CDR3 regions came from RNA transcripts. TCR CDR3 underwent first-round RT-PCR with the HTBI primer set. Each CDR3 protein gets one entry after TCRdb re-called the multiplex PCR reads with MiXCR. This repertoire shows hundreds of thousands of distinct CDR3 sequences, roughly 15% found once; its top ten account for about 4.5%.

The sequencing input was blood. This TCR was recovered from a woman in her forties with Graves' ophthalmopathy. The genes are TRBV6-5 and TRBJ1-6, with D tentatively TRBD1 (5 bases). This CDR3 is CASSYRGKLYNSPLHF. The DNA of the CDR3 is TGTGCCAGCAGTTATCGGGGGAAACTCTATAATTCACCCCTCCACTTT.